This TCR beta chain appears in the sequencing data of a study of T-cell reconstitution after alpha-beta-depleted transplantation in children. This clonotype has just a few counts. Preparation of the TCRbeta library involved a method that used unique molecular identifiers. From the PCR reads, TCRdb called clonotypes with MiXCR, one entry per CDR3 protein. The sample consists of about 400,000 distinct CDR3 sequences, approximately 20% of them appearing once. The CDR3 covers 15 residues. This TCR was recovered from a human donor who donated a stem cell graft to a child with acute myeloid leukemia. The sample was PBMCs from the stem cell graft donor, taken from the stem cell graft. The chain recombines TRBV21-1 with TRBJ1-4. TRBV21-1 is marked as a pseudogene. The CDR3 DNA reads TGTGCCAGCAGCAAAACGGCCAGGATTAATGAAAAACTGTTTTTT. Protein: CASSKTARINEKLFF.